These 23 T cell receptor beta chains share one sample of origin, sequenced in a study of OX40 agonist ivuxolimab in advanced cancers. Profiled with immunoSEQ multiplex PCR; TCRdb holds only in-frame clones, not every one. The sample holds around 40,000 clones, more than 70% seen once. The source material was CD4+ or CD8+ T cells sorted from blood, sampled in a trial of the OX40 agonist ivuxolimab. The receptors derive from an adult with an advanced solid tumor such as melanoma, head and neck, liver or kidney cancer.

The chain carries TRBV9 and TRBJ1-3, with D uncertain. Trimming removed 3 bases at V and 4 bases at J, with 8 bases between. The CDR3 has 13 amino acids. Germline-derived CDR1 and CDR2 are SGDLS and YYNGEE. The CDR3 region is CASSANEGNTIYF. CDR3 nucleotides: TGTGCCAGCAGCGCCAATGAGGGAAACACCATATATTTT. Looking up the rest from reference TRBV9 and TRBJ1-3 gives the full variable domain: DSGVTQTPKHLITATGQRVTLRCSPRSGDLSVYWYQQSLDQGLQFLIQYYNGEERAKGNILERFSAQQFPDLHSELNLSSLELGDSALYFCASSANEGNTIYFGEGSWLTVV.

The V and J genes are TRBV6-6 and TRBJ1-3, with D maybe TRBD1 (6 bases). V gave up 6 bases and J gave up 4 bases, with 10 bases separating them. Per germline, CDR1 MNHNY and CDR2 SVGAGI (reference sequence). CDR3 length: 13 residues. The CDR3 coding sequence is TGTGCCAGCAGCCGAACAGGGGGAAACACCATATATTTT. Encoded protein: CASSRTGGNTIYF.

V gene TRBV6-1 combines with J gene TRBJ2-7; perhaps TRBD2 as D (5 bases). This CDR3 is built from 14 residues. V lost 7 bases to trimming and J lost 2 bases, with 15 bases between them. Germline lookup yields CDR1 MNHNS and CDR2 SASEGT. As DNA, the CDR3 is TGTGCCAGCACTAACAACGCGGGCCCCTACGAGCAGTACTTC. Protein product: CASTNNAGPYEQYF.

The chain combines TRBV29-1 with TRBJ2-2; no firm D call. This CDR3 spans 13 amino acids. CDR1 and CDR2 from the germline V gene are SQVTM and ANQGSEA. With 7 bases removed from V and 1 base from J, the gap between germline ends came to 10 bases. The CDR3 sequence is CSGIRRNTGELFF. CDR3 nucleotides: TGCAGCGGCATAAGAAGGAACACCGGGGAGCTGTTTTTT.

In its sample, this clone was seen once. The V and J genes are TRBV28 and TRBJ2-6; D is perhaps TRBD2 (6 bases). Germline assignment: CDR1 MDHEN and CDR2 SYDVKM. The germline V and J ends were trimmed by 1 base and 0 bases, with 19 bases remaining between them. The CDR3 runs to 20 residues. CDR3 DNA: TGTGCCAGCAGTTTATCGGTTGTGGGAGGAAGGTCCTCTGGGGCCAACGTCCTGACTTTC. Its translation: CASSLSVVGGRSSGANVLTF.

The CDR3 DNA sequence: TGTGCCACCAGCAGAGATCTGGGGACTGAAGCTTTCTTT. It yields the protein CATSRDLGTEAFF. The V gene is TRBV15, the J gene TRBJ1-1; D call uncertain. CDR1 is LNHNV, CDR2 YYDKDF, per germline (reference sequence). This CDR3 is 13 amino acids long. The V end was cut by 0 bases, the J end by 5 bases, with 7 bases between. The complete variable domain, with remaining parts taken from reference TRBV15 and TRBJ1-1, reads DAMVIQNPRYQVTQFGKPVTLSCSQTLNHNVMYWYQQKSSQAPKLLFHYYDKDFNNEADTPDNFQSRRPNTSFCFLDIRSPGLGDTAMYLCATSRDLGTEAFFGQGTRLTVV.

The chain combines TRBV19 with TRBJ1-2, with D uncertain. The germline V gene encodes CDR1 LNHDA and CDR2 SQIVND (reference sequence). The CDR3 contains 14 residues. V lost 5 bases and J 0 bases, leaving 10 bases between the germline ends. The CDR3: CASSFRTANYGYTF. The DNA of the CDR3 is TGTGCCAGTAGTTTCCGGACCGCTAACTATGGCTACACCTTC.

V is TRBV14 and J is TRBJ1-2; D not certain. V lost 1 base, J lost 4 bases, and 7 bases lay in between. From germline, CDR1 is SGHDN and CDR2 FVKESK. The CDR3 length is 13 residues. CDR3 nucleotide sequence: TGTGCCAGCAGCCAAGTGGCTTTCTATGGCTACACCTTC. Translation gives CASSQVAFYGYTF.

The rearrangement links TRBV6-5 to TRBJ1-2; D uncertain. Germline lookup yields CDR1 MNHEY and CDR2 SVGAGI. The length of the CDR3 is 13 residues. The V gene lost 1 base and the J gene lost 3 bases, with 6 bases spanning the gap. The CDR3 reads CASSYFGDYGYTF. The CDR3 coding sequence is TGTGCCAGCAGTTACTTCGGGGACTATGGCTACACCTTC.

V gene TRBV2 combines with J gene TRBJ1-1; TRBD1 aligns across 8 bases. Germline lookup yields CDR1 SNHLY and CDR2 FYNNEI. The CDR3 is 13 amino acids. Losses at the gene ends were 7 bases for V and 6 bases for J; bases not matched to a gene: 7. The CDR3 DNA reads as TGTGCCAGCACTCTGGACAGGGACGCTGAAGCTTTCTTT. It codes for CASTLDRDAEAFF.

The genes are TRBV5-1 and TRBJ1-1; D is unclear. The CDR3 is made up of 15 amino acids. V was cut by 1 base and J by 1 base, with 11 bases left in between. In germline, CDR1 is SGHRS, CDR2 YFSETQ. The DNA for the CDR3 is TGCGCCAGCAGCTTGTTAGGCACTTCGAACACTGAAGCTTTCTTT. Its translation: CASSLLGTSNTEAFF.

This chain's CDR3 is CASSPSLPKLAGATQYF. The CDR3 region has the DNA TGTGCCAGCTCACCGTCCCTCCCCAAACTAGCGGGAGCTACGCAGTATTTT. The V call is TRBV18, the J call TRBJ2-3; 11 bases map to TRBD2. Germline V gene data show CDR1 as KGHSH and CDR2 as LQKENI. The CDR3 loop spans 17 amino acids. V dropped 3 bases and J dropped 8; count of bases not matched to a gene: 13.

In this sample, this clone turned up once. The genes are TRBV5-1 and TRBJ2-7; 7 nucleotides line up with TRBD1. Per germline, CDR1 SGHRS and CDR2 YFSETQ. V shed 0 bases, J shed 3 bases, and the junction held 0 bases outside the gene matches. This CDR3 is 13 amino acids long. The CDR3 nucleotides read TGCGCCAGCAGCTTGGACAGGGGCTACGAGCAGTACTTC. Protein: CASSLDRGYEQYF.

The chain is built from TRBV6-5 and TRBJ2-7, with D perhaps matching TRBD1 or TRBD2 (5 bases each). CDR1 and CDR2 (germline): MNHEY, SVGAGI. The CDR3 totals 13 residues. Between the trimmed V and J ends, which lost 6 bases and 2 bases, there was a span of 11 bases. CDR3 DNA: TGTGCCAGCAGAGGGGACCAAACCTACGAGCAGTACTTC. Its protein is CASRGDQTYEQYF.

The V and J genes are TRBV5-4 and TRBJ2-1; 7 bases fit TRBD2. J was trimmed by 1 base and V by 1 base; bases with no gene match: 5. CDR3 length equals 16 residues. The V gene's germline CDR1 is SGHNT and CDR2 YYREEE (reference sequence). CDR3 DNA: TGTGCCAGCAGCTTGCCGGGGACTAAATCCTACAATGAGCAGTTCTTC. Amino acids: CASSLPGTKSYNEQFF.

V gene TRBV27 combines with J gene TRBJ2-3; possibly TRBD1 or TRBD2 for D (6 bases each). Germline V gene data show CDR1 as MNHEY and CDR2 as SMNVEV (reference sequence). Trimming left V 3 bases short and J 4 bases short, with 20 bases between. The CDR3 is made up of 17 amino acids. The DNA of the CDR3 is TGTGCCAGCAGTTTGGGGGGCCAGACGGGATACTCAGATACGCAGTATTTT. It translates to CASSLGGQTGYSDTQYF.

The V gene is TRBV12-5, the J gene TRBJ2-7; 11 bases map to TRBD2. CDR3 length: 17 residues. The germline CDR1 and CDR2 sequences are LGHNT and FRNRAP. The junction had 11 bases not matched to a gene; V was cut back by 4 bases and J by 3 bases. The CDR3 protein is CASGSRGTSGTVYEQYF. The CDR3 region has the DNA TGTGCTAGTGGTTCTCGCGGGACTAGCGGAACTGTCTACGAGCAGTACTTC. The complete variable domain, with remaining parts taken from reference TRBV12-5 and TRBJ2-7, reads DARVTQTPRHKVTEMGQEVTMRCQPILGHNTVFWYRQTMMQGLELLAYFRNRAPLDDSGMPKDRFSAEMPDATLATLKIQPSEPRDSAVYFCASGSRGTSGTVYEQYFGPGTRLTVT.

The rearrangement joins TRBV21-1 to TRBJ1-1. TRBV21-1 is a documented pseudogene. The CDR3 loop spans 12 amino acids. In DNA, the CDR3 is TGTGCCAGCAGCAGGTTGAACACTGAAGCTTTCTTT. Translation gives CASSRLNTEAFF.

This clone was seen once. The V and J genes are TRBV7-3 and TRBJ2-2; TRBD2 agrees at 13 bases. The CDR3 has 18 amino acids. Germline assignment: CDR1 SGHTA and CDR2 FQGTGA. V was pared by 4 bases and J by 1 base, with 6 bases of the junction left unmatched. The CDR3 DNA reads TGTGCCAGCAGCTACCCGACTAGCGGGAGGTGGAACACCGGGGAGCTGTTTTTT. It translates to CASSYPTSGRWNTGELFF.

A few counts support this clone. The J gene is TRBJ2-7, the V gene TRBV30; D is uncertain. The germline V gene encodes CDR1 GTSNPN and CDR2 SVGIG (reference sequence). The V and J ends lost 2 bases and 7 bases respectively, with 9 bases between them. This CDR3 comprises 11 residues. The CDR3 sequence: CAWSRPLEQYF. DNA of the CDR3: TGTGCCTGGAGTAGGCCCTTGGAGCAGTACTTC.

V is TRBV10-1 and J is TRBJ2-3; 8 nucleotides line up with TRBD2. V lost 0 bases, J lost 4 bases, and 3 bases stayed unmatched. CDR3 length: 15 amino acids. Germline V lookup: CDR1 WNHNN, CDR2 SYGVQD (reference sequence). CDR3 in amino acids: CASSESSGGPDTQYF. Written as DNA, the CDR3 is TGCGCCAGCAGTGAGTCGTCGGGAGGGCCAGATACGCAGTATTTT.

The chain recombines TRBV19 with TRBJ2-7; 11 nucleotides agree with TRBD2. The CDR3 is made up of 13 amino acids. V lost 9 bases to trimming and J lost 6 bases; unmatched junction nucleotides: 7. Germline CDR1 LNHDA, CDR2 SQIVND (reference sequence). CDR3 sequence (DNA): TGTGCCAGCTCTCGGACTAGCGGGTCCGAGCAGTACTTC. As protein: CASSRTSGSEQYF.

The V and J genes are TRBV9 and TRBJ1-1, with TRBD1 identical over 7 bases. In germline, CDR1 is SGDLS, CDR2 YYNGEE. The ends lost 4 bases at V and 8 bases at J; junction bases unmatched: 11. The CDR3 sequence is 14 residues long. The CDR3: CASSMTGSPREAFF. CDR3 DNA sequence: TGTGCCAGCAGCATGACAGGGTCACCCCGAGAAGCTTTCTTT.